A single sample gave rise to the 32 T cell receptor beta chains below, sequenced in a study of a mutant IDH1 vaccine in newly diagnosed glioma. Their antigens remain unidentified. TCRdb's table, derived via immunoSEQ multiplex PCR, lists solely in-frame clones and lacks some. This table holds about 74,000 clones, around 84% found once. Specified time point: week 35, safety follow-up. Vaccinated patients received 300 ug of mutant IDH1 20-mer peptide per dose, with topical imiquimod. The sample consisted of PBMCs, taken from a glioma patient whose treatment included an IDH1 peptide vaccine. These receptors were obtained from a man aged 25 to 40 with glioma.

V and J are TRBV27 and TRBJ1-5, with D hard to call. The CDR3 is made up of 13 amino acids. Germline loops: CDR1 MNHEY, CDR2 SMNVEV (reference sequence). V lost 6 bases and J lost 6, with 12 bases in between. The CDR3 DNA is TGTGCCAGCAGCTGGGGAGGCCGTCAGCCCCAGCATTTT. Translation gives CASSWGGRQPQHF.

The chain is built from TRBV5-1 and TRBJ2-7; D is possibly TRBD1 or TRBD2 (6 bases each). The V end was cut by 2 bases, the J end by 5 bases, with 17 bases between. There are 15 residues in the CDR3. Germline lookup yields CDR1 SGHRS and CDR2 YFSETQ. CDR3 sequence reads: CASSLSTGGRNEQYF. CDR3 bases: TGCGCCAGCAGCTTATCGACAGGAGGGAGGAACGAGCAGTACTTC.

The genes are TRBV4-3 and TRBJ2-3, with D tentatively TRBD2 (6 bases). Germline assignment: CDR1 LGHNA and CDR2 YSLEER. The CDR3 runs 16 residues. V lost 1 base to trimming and J lost 0 bases, with 11 bases between them. The CDR3 reads CASSQGAGRSTDTQYF. In DNA, the CDR3 is TGCGCCAGCAGCCAAGGGGCAGGGAGGAGCACAGATACGCAGTATTTT.

V and J are TRBV5-1 and TRBJ2-6; D may be TRBD1 (5 bases). CDR1 is SGHRS and CDR2 is YFSETQ in the germline V gene. The CDR3 is made up of 15 amino acids. Trimming cost V 0 bases and J 3 bases, with 7 bases left between them. CDR3 loop: CASSLEGYGANVLTF. CDR3 coding DNA: TGCGCCAGCAGCTTGGAGGGGTATGGGGCCAACGTCCTGACTTTC. The variable domain in full, completed from reference TRBV5-1 and TRBJ2-6, reads KAGVTQTPRYLIKTRGQQVTLSCSPISGHRSVSWYQQTPGQGLQFLFEYFSETQRNKGNFPGRFSGRQFSNSRSEMNVSTLELGDSALYLCASSLEGYGANVLTFGAGSRLTVL.

V gene TRBV7-3 combines with J gene TRBJ2-6, with 8 bases that match TRBD2. Germline values: CDR1 SGHTA, CDR2 FQGTGA. V lost 0 bases and J lost 3; bases outside the gene matches: 13. The CDR3 contains 20 residues. CDR3 sequence reads: CASSLTPQRGRHSGANVLTF. The CDR3 nucleotides read TGTGCCAGCAGCTTAACCCCCCAGCGGGGGCGCCATAGTGGGGCCAACGTCCTGACTTTC.

This clone turned up a few times. The chain links TRBV6-5 to TRBJ1-2; the D gene is possibly TRBD1 (6 bases). The V and J ends lost 7 bases and 8 bases respectively, with 17 bases between them. Germline values: CDR1 MNHEY, CDR2 SVGAGI. The length of the CDR3 is 13 residues. The CDR3 region is CASKMDSQQGYTF. The DNA of the CDR3 is TGTGCCAGCAAGATGGACAGCCAACAGGGCTACACCTTC.

The chain's CDR3 is CASSYRGMNTEAFF. The DNA for the CDR3 is TGTGCCAGCAGCTACAGGGGTATGAACACTGAAGCTTTCTTT. The genes are TRBV6-5 and TRBJ1-1; 7 bases line up with TRBD1. From germline, CDR1 is MNHEY and CDR2 SVGAGI. The CDR3 sequence is 14 residues long. V trimming: 6 bases; J trimming: 0 bases; junction bases outside the gene matches: 4.

V gene TRBV28 combines with J gene TRBJ1-2, with no clear D. Trimming took 5 bases from V and 5 from J, leaving 15 bases between them. This CDR3 has 14 amino acids. Germline loops: CDR1 MDHEN, CDR2 SYDVKM. The DNA for the CDR3 is TGTGCCAGCAGTCCCCTAGGCCTCGAGTATGGCTACACCTTC. Protein sequence: CASSPLGLEYGYTF.

This clone was found once. The genes are TRBV30 and TRBJ1-2; D not certain. The V and J ends lost 5 bases and 1 base respectively, with 5 bases between them. The CDR3 totals 11 residues. In germline, CDR1 is GTSNPN, CDR2 SVGIG (reference sequence). In DNA form, the CDR3 reads TGTGCCTGGGCACTTAACTATGGCTACACCTTC. Amino acids: CAWALNYGYTF.

The V gene is TRBV9, the J gene TRBJ2-1, with TRBD2 identical over 12 bases. The length of the CDR3 is 14 residues. V lost 3 bases to trimming and J lost 10 bases; unmatched junction nucleotides: 5. In germline, CDR1 is SGDLS, CDR2 YYNGEE. In DNA, the CDR3 is TGTGCCAGCAGCGAGTGGACTAGCGGGGTCGAGCAGTTCTTC. It encodes CASSEWTSGVEQFF.

This clone was seen a single time. The chain uses TRBV4-2 and TRBJ1-3; 7 bases agree with TRBD1. Germline-derived CDR1 and CDR2 are LGHNA and YNFKEQ. The CDR3 is made up of 14 amino acids. V gave up 0 bases and J gave up 9 bases; unmatched junction bases: 5. For the CDR3, the DNA is TGTGCCAGCAGCCAAGAAGACAGGGTCAGCACCATATATTTT. This codes for CASSQEDRVSTIYF.

The V call is TRBV20-1, the J call TRBJ1-1, with D unresolved. The CDR3 totals 11 residues. Germline V gene data show CDR1 as DFQATT and CDR2 as SNEGSKA (reference sequence). V lost 3 bases, J lost 5 bases, and 7 bases lay in between. The CDR3 region is CSAREATEAFF. The CDR3 DNA reads TGCAGTGCTAGGGAAGCAACTGAAGCTTTCTTT.

The CDR3 region has the DNA TGTGCCAGCAGCGGGGCCCCGCCTTGGGAAAAACTGTTTTTT. This codes for CASSGAPPWEKLFF. V and J are TRBV27 and TRBJ1-4; perhaps TRBD1 as D (5 bases). V lost 6 bases and J 8 bases, leaving 16 bases between the germline ends. This CDR3 contains 14 residues. CDR1 is MNHEY, CDR2 SMNVEV, per germline (reference sequence).

About this clone: The junction and the germline gene differ at one end; a read error may be behind it. The gene calls are TRBV9 and TRBJ2-2, with 10 bases matching TRBD2. CDR1 and CDR2 (germline): SGDLS, YYNGEE. CDR3 length: 16 amino acids. This CDR3 is CASSVNLAGEAGELLF. The CDR3 DNA follows: TGTGCCAGCAGCGTTAATCTAGCGGGAGAGGCCGGGGAGCTGCTTTTT.

The rearrangement uses TRBV10-3 and TRBJ1-2; D remains ambiguous. The CDR3 consists of 13 residues. Trimming took 3 bases from V and 7 from J, leaving 12 bases between them. CDR1 and CDR2 (germline): ENHRY, SYGVKD. The CDR3 DNA reads TGTGCCATCAGTGATGACATCCTCGGTGGCTACACCTTC. Encoded protein: CAISDDILGGYTF.

The rearrangement joins TRBV29-1 to TRBJ2-7; D gene ambiguous. The CDR3 is made up of 14 amino acids. Germline-derived CDR1 and CDR2 are SQVTM and ANQGSEA. V was cut by 4 bases and J by 0 bases, with 13 bases left in between. The CDR3 is CSVGFRRSSYEQYF. Written as DNA, the CDR3 is TGCAGCGTTGGTTTTCGGCGGAGCTCCTACGAGCAGTACTTC.

The rearrangement uses TRBV28 and TRBJ1-1; D gene ambiguous. Trimming pared 6 bases from V and 7 bases from J, leaving 18 bases between. Germline V CDR1 and CDR2: MDHEN, SYDVKM. This CDR3 comprises 14 residues. For the CDR3, the DNA is TGTGCCAGCAGGGCTCGGGGTGGCCCCCTTGAAGCTTTCTTT. This translates into CASRARGGPLEAFF. The full variable domain, with the rest looked up from reference TRBV28 and TRBJ1-1, is DVKVTQSSRYLVKRTGEKVFLECVQDMDHENMFWYRQDPGLGLRLIYFSYDVKMKEKGDIPEGYSVSREKKERFSLILESASTNQTSMYLCASRARGGPLEAFFGQGTRLTVV.

The chain links TRBV5-1 to TRBJ1-1; TRBD1 aligns across 7 bases. Trimming took 5 bases from V and 5 from J; bases not matched to a gene: 15. This CDR3 contains 16 residues. In germline, CDR1 is SGHRS, CDR2 YFSETQ. The CDR3 protein is CASSPLLTGKGTEAFF. The CDR3 DNA is TGCGCCAGCAGTCCTCTTCTGACAGGGAAGGGGACTGAAGCTTTCTTT.

The chain couples TRBV29-1 to TRBJ1-5; no clear D. V was trimmed by 4 bases and J by 6 bases, leaving 10 bases between them. Germline assignment: CDR1 SQVTM and CDR2 ANQGSEA. This CDR3 comprises 12 residues. The CDR3 sequence is CSVGGAGQPQHF. The CDR3 region has the DNA TGCAGCGTTGGTGGAGCGGGTCAGCCCCAGCATTTT.

CDR3 coding DNA: TGCGCCAGCAGCCCCGGTCTCGGACGCGAGCAGTACTTC. Translation: CASSPGLGREQYF. This sequence joins TRBV5-1 and TRBJ2-7, with D unresolved. The length of the CDR3 is 13 residues. Per germline, CDR1 SGHRS and CDR2 YFSETQ. Trimming cost V 4 bases and J 6 bases, with 14 bases left between them.

The chain combines TRBV7-9 with TRBJ1-4; TRBD1 might be the D (5 bases). The CDR3 runs to 14 residues. Germline CDR1 SEHNR, CDR2 FQNEAQ (reference sequence). V lost 1 base, J lost 8 bases, and 11 bases lay in between. The CDR3 region has the DNA TGTGCCAGCAGCTTAGTCAGGGATGAGGAAAAACTGTTTTTT. This translates into CASSLVRDEEKLFF.

V usage is TRBV27 and J usage is TRBJ2-3, with TRBD2 matching over 9 bases. Unmatched junction bases numbered 11, after V lost 7 bases and J lost 6 bases. The CDR3 totals 15 residues. Germline V CDR1 and CDR2: MNHEY, SMNVEV (reference sequence). CDR3 loop: CASTASGASADTQYF. CDR3 in DNA: TGTGCCAGCACGGCTAGCGGGGCGTCAGCGGATACGCAGTATTTT.

This clone was counted a few times. The rearrangement links TRBV4-1 to TRBJ1-2; no clear D gene. The CDR3 loop spans 12 amino acids. The V end lost 1 base, the J end lost 5 bases, and 5 bases lay between the germline ends. Germline loops: CDR1 MGHRA, CDR2 YSYEKL. DNA of the CDR3: TGCGCCAGCAGCCAAGGGCGGTATGGCTACACCTTC. This sequence encodes CASSQGRYGYTF.

There are a few counts of this clone. This chain joins TRBV12-5 and TRBJ1-1; no definite D call. Looked up from germline, CDR1 is LGHNT and CDR2 is FRNRAP. This CDR3 has 13 residues. Trimming stripped 3 bases from V and 0 bases from J, with 5 bases between. In DNA form, the CDR3 reads TGTGCTAGTGGTTTCTCCCTGAACACTGAAGCTTTCTTT. This sequence encodes CASGFSLNTEAFF.

The rearrangement uses TRBV5-1 and TRBJ1-2; D not resolved. Germline CDR1 SGHRS, CDR2 YFSETQ. This CDR3 region has 15 residues. Deletions cut 1 base from V and 2 bases from J, with 12 bases between. This CDR3 reads CASSLSAESNYGYTF. The CDR3 region has the DNA TGCGCCAGCAGCTTGTCGGCAGAATCCAACTATGGCTACACCTTC.

The CDR3 nucleotides are TGTGCCAGCAGTGAGGGGCTAATGGGAGATACGCAGTATTTT. Translating gives CASSEGLMGDTQYF. V is TRBV6-4 and J is TRBJ2-3, with D perhaps matching TRBD1 (5 bases). Germline CDR1 MRHNA, CDR2 SNTAGT. The CDR3 runs 14 residues. V lost 3 bases and J lost 5, with 12 bases in between.

The V call is TRBV9, the J call TRBJ2-3; maybe TRBD2 (6 bases). Trimming removed 4 bases at V and 2 bases at J, with 23 bases between. The CDR3 extends over 18 amino acids. Germline V gene sequence: CDR1 SGDLS, CDR2 YYNGEE. This CDR3 reads CASSHQPIAVEPTDTQYF. The CDR3 DNA reads as TGTGCCAGCAGCCACCAACCGATAGCGGTAGAGCCCACAGATACGCAGTATTTT.

This chain uses TRBV7-9 with TRBJ1-6; 7 bases agree with TRBD1. The CDR3 consists of 16 residues. Germline V gene data show CDR1 as SEHNR and CDR2 as FQNEAQ (reference sequence). V lost 5 bases to trimming and J lost 5 bases; unmatched junction nucleotides: 9. In DNA, the CDR3 is TGTGCCAGCAGCCCTTTCTCGACAGGGAATAATTCACCCCTCCACTTT. Translation gives CASSPFSTGNNSPLHF.

Here the CDR3 DNA reads TGTGCCAGCAGCCCCAGGCTCGGCACAGATACGCAGTATTTT. It specifies CASSPRLGTDTQYF. The V call is TRBV5-4, the J call TRBJ2-3; D uncertain. Germline assignment: CDR1 SGHNT and CDR2 YYREEE (reference sequence). Trimming shortened V by 4 bases and J by 1 base, and 10 bases separated the two germline ends. The CDR3 covers 14 residues. Looking up the rest from reference TRBV5-4 and TRBJ2-3 gives the full variable domain: ETGVTQSPTHLIKTRGQQVTLRCSSQSGHNTVSWYQQALGQGPQFIFQYYREEENGRGNFPPRFSGLQFPNYSSELNVNALELDDSALYLCASSPRLGTDTQYFGPGTRLTVL.

The chain employs TRBV7-9 and TRBJ2-7; TRBD2 matches at 14 bases. V dropped 7 bases and J dropped 5; count of bases not matched to a gene: 13. The CDR3 extends over 17 amino acids. Germline CDR1 is SEHNR and CDR2 is FQNEAQ (reference sequence). CDR3 DNA: TGTGCCAGCAAGAGCTTAGGTGGGACTAGCGGGAGTAACGAGCAGTACTTC. Protein sequence: CASKSLGGTSGSNEQYF.

The V call is TRBV5-1, the J call TRBJ1-1; the D gene is possibly TRBD1 (5 bases). The CDR3 runs to 13 residues. V was cut by 7 bases and J by 10 bases, with 20 bases left in between. Germline values: CDR1 SGHRS, CDR2 YFSETQ. The CDR3 region is CASGKDPGLVAFF. The CDR3 bases are TGCGCCAGCGGGAAAGACCCGGGACTGGTAGCTTTCTTT.

The rearrangement links TRBV7-8 to TRBJ2-1; 8 positions agree with TRBD2. The V and J ends lost 5 bases and 10 bases, in that order; junction bases with no gene match: 13. This CDR3 spans 15 amino acids. Germline V gene data show CDR1 as SGHVS and CDR2 as FQNEAQ. The CDR3 nucleotides are TGTGCCAGCAGCCCCCGGCGGGGGGTCCCAAGGGAGCAGTTCTTC. Its protein is CASSPRRGVPREQFF.